The 12 T cell receptor delta chains given below trace back to one sample, sequenced in a study of Vδ1+ human thymocytes. Findings and caveats of the study: Thymic TRG and TRD repertoires appeared highly polyclonal.

Extracted RNA was reverse transcribed into cDNA. The CDR3 regions were amplified by multiplex PCR from V-gene primers to a constant-region primer. TCRdb redid the clone calls on the multiplex PCR reads with CATT. The sample shows 54,000 or so delta-chain clones, roughly 15% of them seen only once. The antigens for these receptors are not known. Material: Vdelta1+ gamma-delta thymocytes from the thymus. As to subset: FACS-sorted CD3+ TCRalphabeta- TCRVdelta1+ TCRVdelta2- thymocytes. All receptors derive from a boy in the first two years of life who had congenital heart surgery.

This clone was observed a few times. J is TRDJ1 and V is TRDV1; possibly TRDD3 for D (5 bases). The V gene lost 3 bases and the J gene lost 0 bases, with 17 bases spanning the gap. The CDR3 covers 17 residues. CDR1 and CDR2 from the germline V gene are TSWWSYY and QGS. In DNA form, the CDR3 reads TGTGCTCTTGGGGAGGGGAGCGAGGGGGCTAACACCGATAAACTCATCTTT. Its translation is CALGEGSEGANTDKLIF.

The gene calls are TRDV1 and TRDJ1, with TRDD3 matching over 9 bases. Germline V gives CDR1 TSWWSYY, CDR2 QGS. J was trimmed by 0 bases and V by 0 bases; bases with no gene match: 14. This CDR3 comprises 20 residues. CDR3 coding DNA: TGTGCTCTTGGGGAACTAGTCGAAGGCTGGGGGATCCGGTACACCGATAAACTCATCTTT. This translates into CALGELVEGWGIRYTDKLIF.

The V call is TRDV2, the J call TRDJ2, with D hard to call. Germline V CDR1 and CDR2: GEAIGNYY, EKD. Trimming shortened V by 3 bases and J by 4 bases, and 20 bases separated the two germline ends. The CDR3 loop spans 17 amino acids. The CDR3: CACDALLARDTTAQLFF. CDR3 DNA sequence: TGTGCCTGTGACGCCCTCCTGGCAAGGGACACGACAGCACAACTCTTCTTT.

There are a few counts of this clone. This chain joins TRDV1 and TRDJ1; D might be TRDD3 (6 bases). Trimming left V 7 bases short and J 0 bases short, with 27 bases between. Looked up from germline, CDR1 is TSWWSYY and CDR2 is QGS. The CDR3 covers 19 residues. The CDR3 loop is CALVGPPIRLGFDTDKLIF. DNA of the CDR3: TGTGCTCTTGTCGGTCCTCCGATTCGACTGGGATTTGACACCGATAAACTCATCTTT.

This clone has a handful of counts. The V and J genes are TRDV1 and TRDJ1, with D tentatively TRDD2 or TRDD3 (6 bases each). Trimming took off 0 bases at V and 2 bases at J, with 19 bases between the two ends. The CDR3 spans 18 residues. Germline lookup yields CDR1 TSWWSYY and CDR2 QGS. The CDR3 is CALGELTFRPGDTDKLIF. Written as DNA, the CDR3 is TGTGCTCTTGGGGAACTAACCTTCCGCCCCGGGGATACCGATAAACTCATCTTT.

This clone appeared a few times. J is TRDJ1 and V is TRDV1; the D call may be TRDD1 or TRDD2 (5 bases each). The CDR3 loop spans 15 amino acids. Germline V lookup: CDR1 TSWWSYY, CDR2 QGS. V shed 7 bases and J shed 3 bases, with 18 bases lying between them. For the CDR3, the DNA is TGTGCTCTTGTTCCCTACAACGGGAAATCCGATAAACTCATCTTT. This sequence encodes CALVPYNGKSDKLIF.

V gene TRDV1 combines with J gene TRDJ1; unclear D gene. The germline V gene encodes CDR1 TSWWSYY and CDR2 QGS. V lost 1 base to trimming and J lost 7 bases, with 28 bases between them. CDR3 length equals 19 residues. This CDR3 reads CALGEPKLPPGCWKAKLIF. The CDR3 DNA follows: TGTGCTCTTGGGGAACCAAAGCTCCCCCCCGGTTGCTGGAAGGCTAAACTCATCTTT.

This chain links TRAV29/DV5 with TRDJ1, with a possible D match to TRDD3 (6 bases). Germline CDR1 NSMFDY, CDR2 ISSIKDK. Trimming took 1 base from V and 5 from J, leaving 15 bases between them. The CDR3 runs 14 residues. In nucleotides, the CDR3 is TGTGCAGCAAGCTCTTTACGGCTGGGGGATAAACTCATCTTT. Translating it yields CAASSLRLGDKLIF.

This clone was seen a handful of times. This chain uses TRDV1 with TRDJ1, with unresolved D. The CDR3 sequence is 20 residues long. Per the germline V gene, CDR1 is TSWWSYY and CDR2 is QGS. V was clipped by 1 base and J by 0 bases, with 24 bases between them. The CDR3 loop is CALGEPLGSLQKLYTDKLIF. The CDR3 nucleotides are TGTGCTCTTGGGGAACCACTAGGGTCCTTACAGAAGTTGTACACCGATAAACTCATCTTT.

The table lists this clone with a few counts. The chain recombines TRDV1 with TRDJ1; TRDD3 matches 11 bases. The germline V gene encodes CDR1 TSWWSYY and CDR2 QGS. The ends lost 1 base at V and 2 bases at J; junction bases unmatched: 9. The CDR3 has 18 amino acids. CDR3 DNA sequence: TGTGCTCTTGGGGAACCCCCATGGCTGGGGGATACAACCGATAAACTCATCTTT. Translation gives CALGEPPWLGDTTDKLIF.

This clone was picked up a small number of times. The V gene is TRDV1, the J gene TRDJ1, with D perhaps TRDD3 (6 bases). V shed 0 bases and J shed 0 bases, with 26 bases lying between them. The CDR3 is 21 residues long. CDR1 TSWWSYY and CDR2 QGS come from the germline V gene. This CDR3 reads CALGELSGRQGGPFYTDKLIF. CDR3 bases: TGTGCTCTTGGGGAACTATCAGGACGCCAAGGGGGACCCTTCTACACCGATAAACTCATCTTT.

The gene calls are TRDV1 and TRDJ1, with 9 bases lining up with TRDD3. Germline loops: CDR1 TSWWSYY, CDR2 QGS. The CDR3 is 21 amino acids. V was clipped by 5 bases and J by 0 bases; unmatched bases: 22. CDR3 region: CALGTRPSPDWGTPYTDKLIF. In DNA form, the CDR3 reads TGTGCTCTTGGGACCCGGCCTTCCCCCGACTGGGGGACACCGTACACCGATAAACTCATCTTT.